Included here is one TCR beta chain sequence, with context. Construction of TCR beta libraries relied on iRepertoire HTBI primers and on Arm-PCR targeting CDR3 regions. TCRdb analysed the multiplex PCR reads with MiXCR anew, one entry per CDR3 protein. The table lists about 520,000 distinct CDR3 sequences, around 13% of them singletons. This entry belongs to a study of regulatory T cells in long-lasting Graves disease. Looking at the study overall: Antithyroid drugs had been given to newly diagnosed Graves' patients for under 3 months.

This CDR3 is built from 13 residues. Trimming left V 4 bases short and J 5 bases short, with 12 bases between. The germline CDR1 and CDR2 sequences are SGHRS and YFSETQ. The time point here: newly diagnosed GD, antithyroid drugs for less than 3 months. Isolated PBMC RNA provided the starting material for the TCR library. These same data were also listed under a study on T cells in Graves' hyperthyroidism and ophthalmopathy. That work contributes: Orbital computed tomography, thyroid ultrasound, serum thyroxine and TRAb, and clinical symptoms together informed the diagnoses. Ophthalmopathy cases were set apart from stable hyperthyroidism by a 13 V-J model.

This chain connects TRBV5-1 to TRBJ1-1, with D maybe TRBD1 (6 bases). The sequencing used peripheral blood mononuclear cells (PBMCs), collected at new diagnosis, from a patient treated with antithyroid drugs. The sequence was collected from a woman aged 25-40 years with Graves disease. CDR3 loop: CASSEGGLTEAFF. DNA of the CDR3: TGCGCCAGCAGCGAGGGGGGATTAACTGAAGCTTTCTTT. The full variable domain, in which reference TRBV5-1 and TRBJ1-1 provide the parts outside the CDR3, is KAGVTQTPRYLIKTRGQQVTLSCSPISGHRSVSWYQQTPGQGLQFLFEYFSETQRNKGNFPGRFSGRQFSNSRSEMNVSTLELGDSALYLCASSEGGLTEAFFGQGTRLTVV.